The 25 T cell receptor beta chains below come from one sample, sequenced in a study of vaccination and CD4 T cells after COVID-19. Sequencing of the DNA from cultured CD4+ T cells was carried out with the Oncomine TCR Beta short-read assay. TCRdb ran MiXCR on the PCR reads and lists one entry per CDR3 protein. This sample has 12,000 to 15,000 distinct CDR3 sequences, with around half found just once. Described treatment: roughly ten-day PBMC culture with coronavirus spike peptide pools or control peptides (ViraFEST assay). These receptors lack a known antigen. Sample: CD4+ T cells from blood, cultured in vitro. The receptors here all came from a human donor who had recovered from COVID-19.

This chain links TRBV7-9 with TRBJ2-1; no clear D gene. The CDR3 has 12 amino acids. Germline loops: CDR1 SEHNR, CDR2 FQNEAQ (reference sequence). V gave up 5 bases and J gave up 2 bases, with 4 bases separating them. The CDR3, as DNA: TGTGCCAGCAGCGGCACCTACAATGAGCAGTTCTTC. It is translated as CASSGTYNEQFF.

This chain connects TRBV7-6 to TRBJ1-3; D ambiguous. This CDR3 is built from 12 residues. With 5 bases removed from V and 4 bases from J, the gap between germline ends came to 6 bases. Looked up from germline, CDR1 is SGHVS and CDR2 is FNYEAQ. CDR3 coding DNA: TGTGCCAGCAGCCCCCCCGGAAACACCATATATTTT. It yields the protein CASSPPGNTIYF.

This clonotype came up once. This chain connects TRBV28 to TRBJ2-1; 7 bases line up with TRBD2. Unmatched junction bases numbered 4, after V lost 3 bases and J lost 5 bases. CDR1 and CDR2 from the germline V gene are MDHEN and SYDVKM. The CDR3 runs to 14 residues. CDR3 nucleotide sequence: TGTGCCAGCAGTTTGCGGGGGTCCCACAATGAGCAGTTCTTC. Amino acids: CASSLRGSHNEQFF.

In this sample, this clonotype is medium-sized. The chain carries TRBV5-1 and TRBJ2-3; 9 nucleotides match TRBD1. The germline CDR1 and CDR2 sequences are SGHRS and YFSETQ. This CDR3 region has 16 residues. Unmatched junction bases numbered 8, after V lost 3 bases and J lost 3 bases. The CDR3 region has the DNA TGCGCCAGCAGCTCCCTGGGACAGGGAGGGACAGATACGCAGTATTTT. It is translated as CASSSLGQGGTDTQYF.

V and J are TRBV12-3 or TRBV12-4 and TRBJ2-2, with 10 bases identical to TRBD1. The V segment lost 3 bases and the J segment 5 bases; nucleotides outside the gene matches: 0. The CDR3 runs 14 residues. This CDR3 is CASSLGQGTGELFF. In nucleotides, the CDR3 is TGTGCCAGCAGTTTGGGACAGGGGACCGGGGAGCTGTTTTTT.

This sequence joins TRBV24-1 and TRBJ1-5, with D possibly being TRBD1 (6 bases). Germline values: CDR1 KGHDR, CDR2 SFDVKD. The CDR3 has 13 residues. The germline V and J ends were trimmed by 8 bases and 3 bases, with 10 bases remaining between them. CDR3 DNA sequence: TGTGCCACCAACAGGGATAACAATCAGCCCCAGCATTTT. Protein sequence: CATNRDNNQPQHF.

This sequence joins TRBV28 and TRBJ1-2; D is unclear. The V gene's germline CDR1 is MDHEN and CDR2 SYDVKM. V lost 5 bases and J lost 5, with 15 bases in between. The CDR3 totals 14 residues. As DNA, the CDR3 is TGTGCCAGCAGTCGGCCCGGTGGAAGGTATGGCTACACCTTC. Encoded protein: CASSRPGGRYGYTF.

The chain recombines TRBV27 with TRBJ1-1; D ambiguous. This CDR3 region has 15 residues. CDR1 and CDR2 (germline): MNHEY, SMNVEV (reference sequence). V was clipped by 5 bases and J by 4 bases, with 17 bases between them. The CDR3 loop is CASSLGTARGTEAFF. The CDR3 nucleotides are TGTGCCAGCAGTCTGGGAACGGCGCGCGGCACTGAAGCTTTCTTT.

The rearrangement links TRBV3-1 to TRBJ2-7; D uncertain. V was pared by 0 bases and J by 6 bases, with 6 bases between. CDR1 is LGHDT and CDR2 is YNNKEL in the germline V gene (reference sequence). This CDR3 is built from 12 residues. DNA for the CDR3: TGTGCCAGCAGCCAAGAGGGAAGCGAGCAGTACTTC. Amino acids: CASSQEGSEQYF.

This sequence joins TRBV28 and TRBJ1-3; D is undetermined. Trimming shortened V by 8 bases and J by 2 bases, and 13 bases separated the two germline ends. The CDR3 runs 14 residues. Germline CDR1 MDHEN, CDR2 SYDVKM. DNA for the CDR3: TGTGCCAGCTCATGGTCGCGCGCTGGAAACACCATATATTTT. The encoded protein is CASSWSRAGNTIYF.

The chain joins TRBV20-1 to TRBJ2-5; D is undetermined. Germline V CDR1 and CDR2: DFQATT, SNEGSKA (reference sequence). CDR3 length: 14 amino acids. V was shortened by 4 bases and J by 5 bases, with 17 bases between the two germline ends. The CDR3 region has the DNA TGCAGTGCTACTACCGGTATAAGCAGGGAGACCCAGTACTTC. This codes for CSATTGISRETQYF.

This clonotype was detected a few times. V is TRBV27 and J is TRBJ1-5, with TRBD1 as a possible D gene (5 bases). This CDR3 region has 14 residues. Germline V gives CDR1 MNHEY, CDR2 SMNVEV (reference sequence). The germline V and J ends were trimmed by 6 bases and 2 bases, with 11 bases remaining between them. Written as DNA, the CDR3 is TGTGCCAGCAGGGAAGGGGTTCGCAATCAGCCCCAGCATTTT. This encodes CASREGVRNQPQHF.

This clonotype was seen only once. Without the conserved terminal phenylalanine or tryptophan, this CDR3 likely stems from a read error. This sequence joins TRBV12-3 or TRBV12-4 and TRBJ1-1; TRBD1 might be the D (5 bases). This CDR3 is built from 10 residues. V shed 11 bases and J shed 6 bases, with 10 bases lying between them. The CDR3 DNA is TGTGCCTCCGGGACCCCTGAAGCTTTCTTA. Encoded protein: CASGTPEAFL.

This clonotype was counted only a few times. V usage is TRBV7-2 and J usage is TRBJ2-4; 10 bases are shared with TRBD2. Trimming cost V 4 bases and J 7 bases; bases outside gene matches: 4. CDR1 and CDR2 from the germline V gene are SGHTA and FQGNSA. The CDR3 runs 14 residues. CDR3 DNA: TGTGCCAGCAGCTCGGGACTAGCGAGGAACATTCAGTACTTC. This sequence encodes CASSSGLARNIQYF.

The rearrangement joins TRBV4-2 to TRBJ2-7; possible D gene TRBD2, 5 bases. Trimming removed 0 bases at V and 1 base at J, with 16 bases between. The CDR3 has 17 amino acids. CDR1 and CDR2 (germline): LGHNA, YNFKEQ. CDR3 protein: CASSQDYAAKRSYEQYF. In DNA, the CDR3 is TGTGCCAGCAGCCAAGATTATGCAGCCAAGCGGTCCTACGAGCAGTACTTC.

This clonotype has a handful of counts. The CDR3 DNA sequence: TGCAGTGCCTACGGGACTAGCGGGCTCTACGAGCAGTACTTC. It is translated as CSAYGTSGLYEQYF. The chain uses TRBV20-1 and TRBJ2-7; 12 bases align to TRBD2. The V and J ends lost 6 bases and 3 bases, in that order; junction bases with no gene match: 6. The CDR3 consists of 14 residues. Germline CDR1 DFQATT, CDR2 SNEGSKA (reference sequence).

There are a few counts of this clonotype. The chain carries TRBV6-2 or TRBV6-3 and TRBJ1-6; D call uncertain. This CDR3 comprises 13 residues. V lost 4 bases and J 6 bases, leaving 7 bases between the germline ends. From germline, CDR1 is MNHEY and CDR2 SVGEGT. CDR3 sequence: CASSLGFNSPLHF. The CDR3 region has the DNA TGTGCCAGCAGTTTGGGGTTTAATTCACCCCTCCACTTT.

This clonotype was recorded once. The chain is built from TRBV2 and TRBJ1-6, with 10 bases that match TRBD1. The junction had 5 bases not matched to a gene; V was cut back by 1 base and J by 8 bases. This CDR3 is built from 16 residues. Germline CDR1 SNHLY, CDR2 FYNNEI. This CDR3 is CASSEEYGTGDSPLHF. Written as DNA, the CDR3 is TGTGCCAGCAGTGAAGAATATGGGACAGGGGATTCACCCCTCCACTTT.

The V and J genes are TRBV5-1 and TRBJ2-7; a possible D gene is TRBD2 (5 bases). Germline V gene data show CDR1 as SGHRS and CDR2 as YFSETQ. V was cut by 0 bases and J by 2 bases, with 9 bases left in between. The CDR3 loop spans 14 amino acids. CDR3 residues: CASSLVSGTYEQYF. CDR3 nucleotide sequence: TGCGCCAGCAGCTTGGTTTCGGGGACCTACGAGCAGTACTTC.

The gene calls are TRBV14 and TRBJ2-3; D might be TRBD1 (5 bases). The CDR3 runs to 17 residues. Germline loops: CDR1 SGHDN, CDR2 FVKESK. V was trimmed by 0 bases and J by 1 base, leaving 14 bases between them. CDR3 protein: CASSQDSEQGGTDTQYF. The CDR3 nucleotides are TGTGCCAGCAGCCAAGATTCTGAGCAGGGCGGCACAGATACGCAGTATTTT.

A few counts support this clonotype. The DNA of the CDR3 is TGTGCCAGCAAACCCCCTGTGGTAGCGGGCTACACCTTC. This sequence encodes CASKPPVVAGYTF. This chain links TRBV12-3 or TRBV12-4 with TRBJ1-2; D unresolved. V gave up 7 bases and J gave up 8 bases, with 17 bases separating them. The length of the CDR3 is 13 residues.

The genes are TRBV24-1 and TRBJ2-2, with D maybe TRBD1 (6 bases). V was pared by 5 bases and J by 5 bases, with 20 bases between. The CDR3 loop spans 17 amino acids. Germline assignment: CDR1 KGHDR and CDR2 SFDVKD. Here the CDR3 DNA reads TGTGCCACCAGTGTCTCCTCCGGGACAACCTTTACCGGGGAGCTGTTTTTT. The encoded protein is CATSVSSGTTFTGELFF.

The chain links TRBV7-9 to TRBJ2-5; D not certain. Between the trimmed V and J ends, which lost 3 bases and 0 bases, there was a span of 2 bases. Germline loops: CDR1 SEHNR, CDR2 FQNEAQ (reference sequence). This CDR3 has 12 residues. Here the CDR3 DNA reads TGTGCCAGCAGCTTGTACCAAGAGACCCAGTACTTC. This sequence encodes CASSLYQETQYF.

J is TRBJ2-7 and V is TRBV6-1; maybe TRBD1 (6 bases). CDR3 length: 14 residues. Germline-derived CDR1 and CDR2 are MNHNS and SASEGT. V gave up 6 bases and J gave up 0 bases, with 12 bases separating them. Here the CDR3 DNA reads TGTGCCAGCAGCCCCCAGGGGACCTCCTACGAGCAGTACTTC. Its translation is CASSPQGTSYEQYF.

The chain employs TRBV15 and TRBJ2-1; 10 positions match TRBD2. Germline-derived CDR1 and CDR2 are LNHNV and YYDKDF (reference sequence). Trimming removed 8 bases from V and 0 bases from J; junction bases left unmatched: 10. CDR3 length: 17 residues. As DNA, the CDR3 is TGTGCCACCGTCCCGGGACTAGCGTCTAGCTCCTACAATGAGCAGTTCTTC. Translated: CATVPGLASSSYNEQFF.